These 22 T cell receptor beta chains were all obtained from the same sample, sequenced in a study of graft-versus-host responses after intestinal transplantation. Assay used: immunoSEQ multiplex PCR; TCRdb lists only in-frame clones, some missing. The profile shows 90,000 to 120,000 clones, less than 90% of them singletons. These receptors lack a known antigen. Material: unstimulated CD4+ T cells sorted from spleen or lymph node cells, obtained before intestinal transplant. Every receptor here comes from a human donor who received an intestinal transplant.

The CDR3 region is CAIGGTSSSVAFF. The CDR3 DNA reads as TGTGCCATCGGGGGAACCTCATCGTCGGTGGCTTTCTTT. This chain connects TRBV10-3 to TRBJ1-1, with a possible D match to TRBD1 (5 bases). This CDR3 has 13 residues. Germline assignment: CDR1 ENHRY and CDR2 SYGVKD. V lost 8 bases and J lost 11, with 21 bases in between.

This rearrangement joins TRBV5-4 to TRBJ2-3; D possibly uses TRBD1 or TRBD2 (7 bases each). Germline V gene lookup returns CDR1 SGHNT and CDR2 YYREEE (reference sequence). The V gene lost 4 bases and the J gene lost 5 bases, with 20 bases spanning the gap. This CDR3 has 16 residues. CDR3 coding DNA: TGTGCCAGCAGCCCTGGGGAGGGGGCGTCCGGAGATACGCAGTATTTT. Its translation is CASSPGEGASGDTQYF. The variable domain in full, with the rest retrieved from reference TRBV5-4 and TRBJ2-3, is ETGVTQSPTHLIKTRGQQVTLRCSSQSGHNTVSWYQQALGQGPQFIFQYYREEENGRGNFPPRFSGLQFPNYSSELNVNALELDDSALYLCASSPGEGASGDTQYFGPGTRLTVL.

The chain carries TRBV6-5 and TRBJ1-6; D is undetermined. CDR3 size: 13 residues. V was clipped by 6 bases and J by 7 bases, with 10 bases between them. In germline, CDR1 is MNHEY, CDR2 SVGAGI. DNA of the CDR3: TGTGCCAGCAGCCGGGTTGAGAATTCACCCCTCCACTTT. Its translation is CASSRVENSPLHF.

The V call is TRBV10-2, the J call TRBJ2-7; the match to TRBD2 covers 12 bases. With 7 bases clipped from V and 3 bases from J, the junction kept 1 base outside the gene matches. Germline CDR1 WSHSY, CDR2 SAAADI. The CDR3 loop spans 13 amino acids. Here the CDR3 reads CASKLAGGYEQYF. CDR3 nucleotide sequence: TGCGCCAGCAAACTAGCGGGGGGCTACGAGCAGTACTTC.

This clone was observed once. The J gene is TRBJ2-1, the V gene TRBV19; 11 nucleotides align to TRBD2. CDR1 is LNHDA, CDR2 SQIVND, per germline (reference sequence). The CDR3 spans 15 residues. The trim removed 6 bases at V and 8 bases at J, leaving 9 bases unmatched. CDR3 loop: CASSIIAGGPYEQFF. CDR3 DNA sequence: TGTGCCAGTAGCATAATAGCGGGAGGGCCTTATGAGCAGTTCTTC.

The rearrangement joins TRBV9 to TRBJ2-2, with D hard to call. The CDR3 runs to 14 residues. Germline-derived CDR1 and CDR2 are SGDLS and YYNGEE. V lost 4 bases and J lost 4, with 11 bases in between. The CDR3, as DNA: TGTGCCAGCAGCTCAACTCATGGCACCGGGGAGCTGTTTTTT. This codes for CASSSTHGTGELFF.

For this clone: Other DNA sequences in the sample encode the same CDR3. The chain joins TRBV12-2 to TRBJ1-5. TRBV12-2 is a recognized pseudogene. The CDR3 runs to 12 residues. The CDR3: CASRPHEWPQHF. Here the CDR3 DNA reads TGTGCAAGTCGCCCACACGAGTGGCCCCAGCATTTT.

J is TRBJ2-1 and V is TRBV29-1, with 7 bases matching TRBD2. Per germline, CDR1 SQVTM and CDR2 ANQGSEA. V shed 8 bases and J 8 bases; nucleotides not matched to a gene: 18. The CDR3 covers 15 residues. The CDR3 region is CSSSTSSGAGHEQFF. The CDR3 DNA reads as TGCAGCTCCTCGACTAGCTCGGGTGCCGGTCATGAGCAGTTCTTC.

This clone appeared a single time. The sample holds other DNA sequences that translate to the same CDR3. This rearrangement joins TRBV27 to TRBJ1-5; no clear D. The CDR3 has 15 residues. Germline assignment: CDR1 MNHEY and CDR2 SMNVEV (reference sequence). The V end was cut by 3 bases, the J end by 7 bases, with 16 bases between. The CDR3 is CASSLEGAFGQPQHF. CDR3 DNA sequence: TGTGCCAGCAGTTTGGAGGGCGCCTTTGGGCAGCCCCAGCATTTT.

As concerns this clone: One junction end does not reproduce the germline sequence, and a read error may be involved. The V and J genes are TRBV2 and TRBJ2-5, with TRBD1 matching 7 bases. The V gene's germline CDR1 is SNHLY and CDR2 FYNNEI. This CDR3 has 13 amino acids. The CDR3 DNA is TGTGCCAGCAGGCCGGGACAGAAAGAGACCCAGCACTTC. Its protein is CASRPGQKETQHF.

The rearrangement links TRBV14 to TRBJ2-1; D is uncertain. Germline V gene sequence: CDR1 SGHDN, CDR2 FVKESK. Trimming cost V 0 bases and J 2 bases, with 14 bases left between them. The CDR3 sequence is 17 residues long. CDR3 region: CASSQDRASTTYNEQFF. CDR3 coding DNA: TGTGCCAGCAGCCAAGATAGGGCGAGTACGACCTACAATGAGCAGTTCTTC.

This sequence joins TRBV7-2 and TRBJ2-5; D not certain. The J call could be wrong; TRBJ2-7 is a better fit for the DNA end. The germline gives CDR1 SGHTA, CDR2 FQGNSA. This CDR3 region has 16 residues. CDR3 sequence: CASSLSFLPQGYEQYF. DNA of the CDR3: TGTGCCAGCAGCTTATCGTTCTTGCCTCAAGGCTACGAGCAGTACTTC.

This chain uses TRBV5-1 with TRBJ2-5; TRBD2 matches 9 bases. Germline CDR1 is SGHRS and CDR2 is YFSETQ. The junction had 8 bases not matched to a gene; V was cut back by 0 bases and J by 5 bases. This CDR3 has 16 residues. In DNA form, the CDR3 reads TGCGCCAGCAGCTTGGCCGGCGGGAGGGCCTTTGAGACCCAGTACTTC. Translating it yields CASSLAGGRAFETQYF.

This chain joins TRBV7-2 and TRBJ2-1; D gene unclear. The CDR3 loop spans 12 amino acids. Per the germline V gene, CDR1 is SGHTA and CDR2 is FQGNSA. V lost 4 bases and J 8 bases, leaving 9 bases between the germline ends. This chain's CDR3 is CASSSASYEQFF. CDR3 nucleotides: TGTGCCAGCAGCTCAGCGTCTTATGAGCAGTTCTTC.

In its sample, this clone was seen once. This chain joins TRBV11-3 and TRBJ2-1; 7 positions agree with TRBD2. Trimming took 5 bases from V and 9 from J; bases not matched to a gene: 19. Germline V lookup: CDR1 SGHNT, CDR2 YENEEA. The CDR3 consists of 17 residues. As DNA, the CDR3 is TGTGCCAGCAGCCAGCGCAGCGGGGCTTCTACGGTGGGTGAGCAGTTCTTC. It is translated as CASSQRSGASTVGEQFF. The full variable domain, in which reference TRBV11-3 and TRBJ2-1 provide the parts outside the CDR3, is EAGVVQSPRYKIIEKKQPVAFWCNPISGHNTLYWYLQNLGQGPELLIRYENEEAVDDSQLPKDRFSAERLKGVDSTLKIQPAELGDSAVYLCASSQRSGASTVGEQFFGPGTRLTVL.

The J gene is TRBJ2-7, the V gene TRBV5-1; D uncertain. Trimming removed 4 bases at V and 6 bases at J, with 11 bases between. The CDR3 spans 12 residues. Looked up from germline, CDR1 is SGHRS and CDR2 is YFSETQ. The CDR3 coding sequence is TGCGCCAGCAGCCCACCCTCGGGCGAGCAGTACTTC. It yields the protein CASSPPSGEQYF.

V usage is TRBV15 and J usage is TRBJ1-4; 7 bases map to TRBD1. Germline V gives CDR1 LNHNV, CDR2 YYDKDF (reference sequence). V trimming: 3 bases; J trimming: 0 bases; junction bases outside the gene matches: 4. CDR3 length: 16 amino acids. CDR3 nucleotides: TGTGCCACCAGCAGGGGACAGCTTGCAACTAATGAAAAACTGTTTTTT. It codes for CATSRGQLATNEKLFF. Based on the CDR3 plus reference TRBV15 and TRBJ1-4, the full variable domain is DAMVIQNPRYQVTQFGKPVTLSCSQTLNHNVMYWYQQKSSQAPKLLFHYYDKDFNNEADTPDNFQSRRPNTSFCFLDIRSPGLGDTAMYLCATSRGQLATNEKLFFGSGTQLSVL.

The chain combines TRBV2 with TRBJ2-7, with 7 positions matching TRBD1. V dropped 2 bases and J dropped 0; count of bases not matched to a gene: 7. The germline gives CDR1 SNHLY, CDR2 FYNNEI. This CDR3 contains 16 residues. DNA of the CDR3: TGTGCCAGCAGTGAATTCCGAGGGACAGCCTCCTACGAGCAGTACTTC. Translation gives CASSEFRGTASYEQYF.

The chain is built from TRBV5-1 and TRBJ1-5; a possible D gene is TRBD1 (6 bases). This CDR3 contains 15 residues. V shed 6 bases and J shed 4 bases, with 17 bases lying between them. Germline V gives CDR1 SGHRS, CDR2 YFSETQ. DNA of the CDR3: TGCGCCAGCACGCAAGACGGGACACAAAATCAGCCCCAGCATTTT. Translating it yields CASTQDGTQNQPQHF. The full variable domain, rest sourced from reference TRBV5-1 and TRBJ1-5, is KAGVTQTPRYLIKTRGQQVTLSCSPISGHRSVSWYQQTPGQGLQFLFEYFSETQRNKGNFPGRFSGRQFSNSRSEMNVSTLELGDSALYLCASTQDGTQNQPQHFGDGTRLSIL.

The chain uses TRBV6-1 and TRBJ1-5, with a weak D call TRBD1 (6 bases). Per germline, CDR1 MNHNS and CDR2 SASEGT. V was trimmed by 2 bases and J by 3 bases, leaving 11 bases between them. The CDR3 is made up of 15 amino acids. The CDR3 reads CASSETRGNNQPQHF. The CDR3 DNA is TGTGCCAGCAGTGAAACCAGGGGTAACAATCAGCCCCAGCATTTT.

This clone was seen a single time. The rearrangement uses TRBV12-5 and TRBJ2-5, with 7 bases identical to TRBD1. The CDR3 spans 14 residues. The V and J ends lost 5 bases and 2 bases, in that order; junction bases with no gene match: 5. Looked up from germline, CDR1 is LGHNT and CDR2 is FRNRAP. CDR3 bases: TGTGCTAGTGGTCCAGGACAGGTTCAAGAGACCCAGTACTTC. It translates to CASGPGQVQETQYF. The entire variable domain, with the rest obtained from reference TRBV12-5 and TRBJ2-5, is as follows: DARVTQTPRHKVTEMGQEVTMRCQPILGHNTVFWYRQTMMQGLELLAYFRNRAPLDDSGMPKDRFSAEMPDATLATLKIQPSEPRDSAVYFCASGPGQVQETQYFGPGTRLLVL.

The chain is built from TRBV9 and TRBJ1-1; D unresolved. This CDR3 has 14 residues. Germline CDR1 and CDR2: SGDLS and YYNGEE. V was pared by 2 bases and J by 5 bases, with 13 bases between. In DNA, the CDR3 is TGTGCCAGCAGCGTCGCCCCCCTCAGTACTGAAGCTTTCTTT. It yields the protein CASSVAPLSTEAFF.